One and the same sample provided the 26 T cell receptor beta chains below, sequenced in a study of cytomegalovirus exposure and HLA in healthy donors. Use of 60 Vbeta and 13 Jbeta primers characterized the PCR. Measured with immunoSEQ multiplex PCR; TCRdb has only the in-frame clones, and not every one. This table lists around 100,000 clones. Material for sequencing was PBMCs. These TCRs come from a man aged 45 to 65 in good health and CMV-seronegative.

The chain uses TRBV7-9 and TRBJ2-7; TRBD2 matches at 8 bases. The ends lost 5 bases at V and 4 bases at J; junction bases unmatched: 7. The germline V gene has CDR1 SEHNR and CDR2 FQNEAQ (reference sequence). The CDR3 loop spans 14 amino acids. The CDR3 is CASSPRTSRYEQYF. In nucleotides, the CDR3 is TGTGCCAGCAGCCCTCGGACTAGCAGGTACGAGCAGTACTTC.

The chain recombines TRBV19 with TRBJ1-6; 8 nucleotides agree with TRBD1. There are 14 residues in the CDR3. Per the germline V gene, CDR1 is LNHDA and CDR2 is SQIVND (reference sequence). Trimming took 4 bases from V and 8 from J; bases not matched to a gene: 4. CDR3 bases: TGTGCCAGTAGTACCGGGACAGGCCATTCACCCCTCCACTTT. It is translated as CASSTGTGHSPLHF. The variable domain in full, with the rest retrieved from reference TRBV19 and TRBJ1-6, is DGGITQSPKYLFRKEGQNVTLSCEQNLNHDAMYWYRQDPGQGLRLIYYSQIVNDFQKGDIAEGYSVSREKKESFPLTVTSAQKNPTAFYLCASSTGTGHSPLHFGNGTRLTVT.

DNA of the CDR3: TGTGCCAGCAACCTGGTACGGGATTCACCCCTCCACTTT. This gives the protein CASNLVRDSPLHF. The chain carries TRBV5-5 and TRBJ1-6; D remains ambiguous. The CDR3 length is 13 residues. The V end was cut by 6 bases, the J end by 8 bases, with 12 bases between. The germline V gene encodes CDR1 SGHKS and CDR2 YYEKEE (reference sequence).

The chain couples TRBV18 to TRBJ1-2; 9 positions match TRBD1. V shed 2 bases and J 4 bases; nucleotides not matched to a gene: 5. The germline V gene encodes CDR1 KGHSH and CDR2 LQKENI. This CDR3 is built from 15 residues. The CDR3 nucleotides are TGTGCCAGCTCACCAGAACAGGGGGCGTTCTATGGCTACACCTTC. This translates into CASSPEQGAFYGYTF.

The gene calls are TRBV2 and TRBJ1-5, with TRBD1 matching over 9 bases. The V gene end was trimmed by 5 bases and the J gene end by 5 bases; junction bases not matched to a gene: 13. The germline CDR1 and CDR2 sequences are SNHLY and FYNNEI. The CDR3 has 17 amino acids. The CDR3 nucleotides are TGTGCCAGCAGTCGCCCCCGACAGGGGGGGTTCGATCAGCCCCAGCATTTT. This sequence encodes CASSRPRQGGFDQPQHF.

A note on this clone: Germline is not matched at one junction end, which may reflect a read error. V usage is TRBV4-1 and J usage is TRBJ1-6; the D is unclear. This CDR3 is 13 amino acids long. CDR1 is MGHRA, CDR2 YSYEKL, per germline. The CDR3 DNA reads TGCGCCAGCAGCCAAACGTTTGACCACCTTCTAGATTTT. Encoded protein: CASSQTFDHLLDF.

This sequence joins TRBV6-6 and TRBJ1-1; no clear D. From germline, CDR1 is MNHNY and CDR2 SVGAGI (reference sequence). The CDR3 length is 14 residues. V was cut by 2 bases and J by 4 bases, with 11 bases left in between. CDR3 in amino acids: CASSYEGFGTEAFF. The CDR3 nucleotides are TGTGCCAGCAGTTACGAGGGCTTCGGCACTGAAGCTTTCTTT.

The rearrangement uses TRBV19 and TRBJ2-5; tentatively, D is TRBD1 (5 bases). With the DNA end fitting TRBJ2-7 better, the J assignment may be wrong. The length of the CDR3 is 11 residues. Germline V gene sequence: CDR1 LNHDA, CDR2 SQIVND (reference sequence). The CDR3 DNA follows: TGTGCCAGTAGAAGGGGCTACGAGCAGTACTTC. Translated, it gives CASRRGYEQYF.

The gene calls are TRBV6-1 and TRBJ1-5; D remains unclear. CDR1 is MNHNS, CDR2 SASEGT, per germline. Trimming pared 2 bases from V and 0 bases from J, leaving 14 bases between. There are 17 residues in the CDR3. The DNA for the CDR3 is TGTGCCAGCAGTGAACCTTCGGTATACCTTAGCAATCAGCCCCAGCATTTT. Its translation is CASSEPSVYLSNQPQHF.

This chain uses TRBV6-1 with TRBJ2-7; D possibly corresponds to TRBD1 (5 bases). Germline V gives CDR1 MNHNS, CDR2 SASEGT. The germline V and J ends were trimmed by 1 base and 4 bases, with 14 bases remaining between them. CDR3 length: 15 residues. The CDR3 spells CASSEGGSRLYEQYF. In DNA form, the CDR3 reads TGTGCCAGCAGTGAAGGGGGCAGCCGCCTATACGAGCAGTACTTC.

The J gene is TRBJ2-3, the V gene TRBV11-3; D is possibly TRBD1 (6 bases). CDR1 SGHNT and CDR2 YENEEA come from the germline V gene. The V and J ends lost 4 bases and 8 bases respectively, with 25 bases between them. The CDR3 runs to 17 residues. The CDR3 protein is CASSSREGVSVPSTQYF. CDR3 nucleotides: TGTGCCAGCAGCTCCCGCGAGGGGGTGTCAGTCCCAAGTACGCAGTATTTT.

This rearrangement joins TRBV10-1 to TRBJ2-7; 12 bases agree with TRBD2. The germline CDR1 and CDR2 sequences are WNHNN and SYGVQD (reference sequence). The CDR3 contains 17 residues. V was pared by 6 bases and J by 1 base, with 10 bases of the junction left unmatched. CDR3 DNA sequence: TGCGCCAGCAGGACTAGCGGGAGAATTAGGACGTCCTACGAGCAGTACTTC. Its translation: CASRTSGRIRTSYEQYF.

The V gene is TRBV12-5, the J gene TRBJ2-7, with D tentatively TRBD2 (5 bases). The CDR3 totals 12 residues. The V end lost 5 bases, the J end lost 5 bases, and 10 bases lay between the germline ends. Germline CDR1 reads LGHNT; CDR2 reads FRNRAP. CDR3 bases: TGTGCTAGTGGTCCGGGGATGAACGAGCAGTACTTC. Its translation is CASGPGMNEQYF.

The CDR3 sequence is CASSFPGESNGYTF. CDR3 bases: TGCGCCAGCAGCTTCCCAGGGGAATCCAATGGCTACACCTTC. This sequence joins TRBV5-1 and TRBJ1-2; a weak D match, TRBD1 (6 bases). Looked up from germline, CDR1 is SGHRS and CDR2 is YFSETQ. The CDR3 is 14 amino acids. With 2 bases removed from V and 6 bases from J, the gap between germline ends came to 14 bases.

The chain has TRBV5-1 and TRBJ1-1; D call uncertain. V lost 2 bases and J 4 bases, leaving 12 bases between the germline ends. The CDR3 spans 14 residues. Germline-derived CDR1 and CDR2 are SGHRS and YFSETQ. The CDR3 DNA follows: TGCGCCAGCAGCTTCTCCGGGTCTGGCACTGAAGCTTTCTTT. This codes for CASSFSGSGTEAFF.

The chain has TRBV7-9 and TRBJ2-7; 8 nucleotides line up with TRBD1. Losses at the gene ends were 4 bases for V and 5 bases for J; bases not matched to a gene: 7. The CDR3 loop spans 14 amino acids. Germline V lookup: CDR1 SEHNR, CDR2 FQNEAQ (reference sequence). The CDR3 DNA reads TGTGCCAGCAGCTCGACAGGGGCTGGGAACGAGCAGTACTTC. It specifies CASSSTGAGNEQYF.

The V gene is TRBV7-2, the J gene TRBJ2-7; TRBD2 might be the D (6 bases). Germline V gene data show CDR1 as SGHTA and CDR2 as FQGNSA. The CDR3 runs to 18 residues. The V and J ends lost 2 bases and 2 bases respectively, with 22 bases between them. This chain's CDR3 is CASSLSPWGGTATYEQYF. The CDR3 DNA sequence: TGTGCCAGCAGCTTATCCCCTTGGGGTGGGACTGCCACCTACGAGCAGTACTTC.

This sequence joins TRBV29-1 and TRBJ2-3, with TRBD2 identical over 11 bases. J was trimmed by 2 bases and V by 6 bases; bases with no gene match: 7. The length of the CDR3 is 15 residues. In germline, CDR1 is SQVTM, CDR2 ANQGSEA. The CDR3 DNA reads TGCAGCGTGGTCGGACTAGCGGGCAACACAGATACGCAGTATTTT. Translation: CSVVGLAGNTDTQYF.

A remark on this clone: An end of the junction differs from the germline gene, which may be a read error. The chain couples TRBV4-2 to TRBJ2-3; 10 positions agree with TRBD2. This CDR3 is 17 amino acids long. Germline V gene data show CDR1 as LGHNA and CDR2 as YNFKEQ. CDR3 sequence reads: CASSPSGASGSKDTQYF. CDR3 nucleotides: TGTGCCAGCAGCCCTTCCGGGGCTAGCGGGAGCAAAGATACGCAGTATTTT.

The chain employs TRBV7-2 and TRBJ1-1; D may be TRBD1 (6 bases). Germline CDR1 is SGHTA and CDR2 is FQGNSA. With 3 bases removed from V and 2 bases from J, the gap between germline ends came to 10 bases. The CDR3 runs to 14 residues. CDR3 amino acids: CASSFDRTNTEAFF. The CDR3 DNA is TGTGCCAGCAGCTTTGACAGGACAAACACTGAAGCTTTCTTT.

The rearrangement uses TRBV5-1 and TRBJ2-7; D is uncertain. Per germline, CDR1 SGHRS and CDR2 YFSETQ. This CDR3 spans 12 amino acids. V dropped 0 bases and J dropped 3 bases, with 4 bases sitting between them. Here the CDR3 reads CASSLDNYEQYF. The CDR3 DNA reads as TGCGCCAGCAGCTTGGATAACTACGAGCAGTACTTC.

This chain uses TRBV5-1 with TRBJ1-2; 7 bases match TRBD1. Germline loops: CDR1 SGHRS, CDR2 YFSETQ. With V trimmed by 0 bases and J by 3 bases, 11 bases remained unmatched. This CDR3 is 17 amino acids long. CDR3 sequence reads: CASSLAPQTGRDYGYTF. The CDR3 nucleotides read TGCGCCAGCAGCTTGGCCCCGCAGACAGGGCGGGACTATGGCTACACCTTC.

This rearrangement joins TRBV5-4 to TRBJ1-5; TRBD1 is a possible D gene (5 bases). V lost 4 bases and J lost 0, with 11 bases in between. Germline CDR1 is SGHNT and CDR2 is YYREEE (reference sequence). The CDR3 has 15 residues. The CDR3 protein is CASSRKGDSNQPQHF. CDR3 in DNA: TGTGCCAGCAGCAGAAAAGGGGATAGCAATCAGCCCCAGCATTTT.

The V and J genes are TRBV4-1 and TRBJ2-7; tentatively, D is TRBD2 (6 bases). The germline CDR1 and CDR2 sequences are MGHRA and YSYEKL. The CDR3 is 13 amino acids. Trimming shortened V by 4 bases and J by 3 bases, and 10 bases separated the two germline ends. As DNA, the CDR3 is TGCGCCAGCAGCCGGGGGGTGAGCTACGAGCAGTACTTC. Translation: CASSRGVSYEQYF.

The V and J genes are TRBV10-3 and TRBJ2-7, with 10 bases matching TRBD1. V gave up 3 bases and J gave up 0 bases; unmatched junction bases: 8. This CDR3 region has 17 residues. CDR1 is ENHRY and CDR2 is SYGVKD in the germline V gene. The CDR3 DNA sequence: TGTGCCATCAGTGACAGCAGCCGGGACAGGGGCTCCTACGAGCAGTACTTC. Its translation: CAISDSSRDRGSYEQYF.

This chain uses TRBV5-6 with TRBJ1-5, with TRBD1 matching over 9 bases. This CDR3 contains 15 residues. The germline CDR1 and CDR2 sequences are SGHDT and YYEEEE. V lost 4 bases to trimming and J lost 2 bases; unmatched junction nucleotides: 4. The CDR3 spells CASSRTGAGNQPQHF. CDR3 bases: TGTGCCAGCAGCAGGACAGGGGCGGGCAATCAGCCCCAGCATTTT.